Following are 16 T cell receptor beta chains from one sample sequenced in a study of chemoradiotherapy in HPV16-positive cancers. The data were produced by immunoSEQ multiplex PCR, yet TCRdb's version contains in-frame clones alone and is incomplete. The sample gives 5,000 to 6,500 clones, 80% to 90% of which show up once; roughly a quarter is in the top ten. This material consisted of blood, taken from a patient who underwent chemoradiotherapy. These TCRs come from a human donor with HPV-associated anogenital cancer.

The chain uses TRBV7-8 and TRBJ2-3; 7 bases agree with TRBD2. CDR1 and CDR2 from the germline V gene are SGHVS and FQNEAQ. Trimming removed 1 base from V and 4 bases from J; junction bases left unmatched: 5. CDR3 size: 15 residues. The CDR3 spells CASSLGGRGADTQYF. CDR3 nucleotides: TGTGCCAGCAGCTTAGGCGGCCGGGGGGCAGATACGCAGTATTTT.

This CDR3 is CASSLGWGGRGEQFF. The DNA of the CDR3 is TGCGCCAGCAGCTTAGGGTGGGGGGGCCGAGGGGAGCAGTTCTTC. V is TRBV5-1 and J is TRBJ2-1; a possible D gene is TRBD2 (7 bases). Germline CDR1 SGHRS, CDR2 YFSETQ. Trimming left V 2 bases short and J 10 bases short, with 19 bases between. The CDR3 has 15 amino acids.

The V and J genes are TRBV5-1 and TRBJ2-1; 11 nucleotides align to TRBD2. The CDR3 covers 16 residues. The J segment lost 4 bases and the V segment lost 1 base, leaving 4 bases of the junction unmatched. CDR1 and CDR2 from the germline V gene are SGHRS and YFSETQ. The CDR3 loop is CASSLTLAGGYNEQFF. The CDR3 DNA reads as TGCGCCAGCAGCTTGACCCTAGCGGGAGGTTACAATGAGCAGTTCTTC.

The V and J genes are TRBV7-9 and TRBJ2-7; weak D call: TRBD1 (6 bases). With 5 bases removed from V and 0 bases from J, the gap between germline ends came to 20 bases. CDR1 SEHNR and CDR2 FQNEAQ come from the germline V gene (reference sequence). CDR3 length: 17 amino acids. The CDR3 reads CASSPPQGRDNSYEQYF. The DNA of the CDR3 is TGTGCCAGCAGCCCGCCCCAGGGTCGGGACAACTCCTACGAGCAGTACTTC.

CDR3 amino acids: CAWKSGGWATEAFF. Here the CDR3 DNA reads TGTGCCTGGAAATCAGGGGGCTGGGCCACTGAAGCTTTCTTT. The rearrangement links TRBV30 to TRBJ1-1, with TRBD1 matching 8 bases. V lost 4 bases to trimming and J lost 4 bases; unmatched junction nucleotides: 8. The CDR3 is 14 amino acids. Germline loops: CDR1 GTSNPN, CDR2 SVGIG (reference sequence).

The rearrangement links TRBV4-2 to TRBJ2-5; the match to TRBD2 covers 10 bases. This CDR3 contains 19 residues. Germline CDR1 LGHNA, CDR2 YNFKEQ. The J segment lost 6 bases and the V segment lost 0 bases, leaving 16 bases of the junction unmatched. CDR3 nucleotide sequence: TGTGCCAGCAGCCAAGACGGGGGGCGAGGAGCGGGGGGGCAAAAGACCCAGTACTTC. It translates to CASSQDGGRGAGGQKTQYF.

This CDR3 is CASRYSYEQYF. The CDR3 nucleotides read TGTGCCAGCAGATACTCCTACGAGCAGTACTTC. V usage is TRBV5-8 and J usage is TRBJ2-7; D is undetermined. The CDR3 consists of 11 residues. Germline V CDR1 and CDR2: SGHTS, YDEGEE. V shed 5 bases and J shed 0 bases, with 3 bases lying between them.

Written as DNA, the CDR3 is TGTGCCAGCAGCCTAACCGCCGGGACACTCTACAATGAGCAGTTCTTC. Its protein is CASSLTAGTLYNEQFF. This chain uses TRBV7-8 with TRBJ2-1, with D perhaps TRBD1 (6 bases). The V end lost 5 bases, the J end lost 3 bases, and 17 bases lay between the germline ends. Germline CDR1 is SGHVS and CDR2 is FQNEAQ. The CDR3 extends over 16 amino acids.

This clone appeared a single time. The chain is built from TRBV10-2 and TRBJ2-5, with 7 positions matching TRBD2. The germline gives CDR1 WSHSY, CDR2 SAAADI. This CDR3 has 13 residues. J was trimmed by 5 bases and V by 6 bases; bases with no gene match: 6. The CDR3: CASSQSGRETQYF. For the CDR3, the DNA is TGCGCCAGCAGCCAATCCGGGAGGGAGACCCAGTACTTC.

The chain is built from TRBV5-1 and TRBJ2-1, with a tentative D call TRBD2 (5 bases). V was cut by 4 bases and J by 7 bases, with 12 bases left in between. Germline loops: CDR1 SGHRS, CDR2 YFSETQ. The CDR3 length is 13 residues. CDR3 protein: CASSVLRENEQFF. CDR3 in DNA: TGCGCCAGCAGCGTGTTAAGGGAGAATGAGCAGTTCTTC. Full variable domain (rest looked up from reference TRBV5-1 and TRBJ2-1): KAGVTQTPRYLIKTRGQQVTLSCSPISGHRSVSWYQQTPGQGLQFLFEYFSETQRNKGNFPGRFSGRQFSNSRSEMNVSTLELGDSALYLCASSVLRENEQFFGPGTRLTVL.

This chain uses TRBV6-1 with TRBJ1-3; D not resolved. The CDR3 is 16 amino acids. V was cut by 2 bases and J by 4 bases, with 15 bases left in between. The germline gives CDR1 MNHNS, CDR2 SASEGT. CDR3 amino acids: CASSETVPAAGNTIYF. In DNA, the CDR3 is TGTGCCAGCAGTGAAACGGTACCGGCAGCGGGAAACACCATATATTTT.

The chain recombines TRBV28 with TRBJ1-5; D is ambiguous. This CDR3 has 14 amino acids. Trimming removed 3 bases at V and 4 bases at J, with 10 bases between. The germline CDR1 and CDR2 sequences are MDHEN and SYDVKM. CDR3 region: CASSFPGLNQPQHF. The CDR3 DNA follows: TGTGCCAGCAGTTTCCCCGGACTTAATCAGCCCCAGCATTTT.

V usage is TRBV19 and J usage is TRBJ2-7; D unclear. This CDR3 has 13 residues. V lost 4 bases and J lost 1, with 8 bases in between. Germline-derived CDR1 and CDR2 are LNHDA and SQIVND (reference sequence). Here the CDR3 reads CASSTQMSYEQYF. The CDR3 DNA follows: TGTGCCAGTAGTACCCAGATGTCCTACGAGCAGTACTTC. The full variable domain, its missing parts supplied by reference TRBV19 and TRBJ2-7, is DGGITQSPKYLFRKEGQNVTLSCEQNLNHDAMYWYRQDPGQGLRLIYYSQIVNDFQKGDIAEGYSVSREKKESFPLTVTSAQKNPTAFYLCASSTQMSYEQYFGPGTRLTVT.

The J gene is TRBJ2-7, the V gene TRBV6-1, with D perhaps matching TRBD1 (5 bases). The germline V gene encodes CDR1 MNHNS and CDR2 SASEGT. The length of the CDR3 is 15 residues. V dropped 4 bases and J dropped 2 bases, with 15 bases sitting between them. Here the CDR3 reads CASSGQPQGTYEQYF. DNA for the CDR3: TGTGCCAGCAGTGGACAGCCCCAGGGTACCTACGAGCAGTACTTC.

V is TRBV5-6 and J is TRBJ2-4, with 8 positions matching TRBD1. The V gene's germline CDR1 is SGHDT and CDR2 YYEEEE. J was trimmed by 8 bases and V by 1 base; bases with no gene match: 8. This CDR3 spans 15 amino acids. CDR3 coding DNA: TGTGCCAGCAGCTTGACAGGGGGGAGTGAGGACATTCAGTACTTC. Its protein is CASSLTGGSEDIQYF.

The chain recombines TRBV6-6 with TRBJ1-2, with no clear D. V gave up 7 bases and J gave up 2 bases, with 8 bases separating them. There are 12 residues in the CDR3. CDR1 and CDR2 from the germline V gene are MNHNY and SVGAGI (reference sequence). The CDR3 sequence is CASKWENYGYTF. CDR3 DNA sequence: TGTGCCAGCAAATGGGAAAACTATGGCTACACCTTC.